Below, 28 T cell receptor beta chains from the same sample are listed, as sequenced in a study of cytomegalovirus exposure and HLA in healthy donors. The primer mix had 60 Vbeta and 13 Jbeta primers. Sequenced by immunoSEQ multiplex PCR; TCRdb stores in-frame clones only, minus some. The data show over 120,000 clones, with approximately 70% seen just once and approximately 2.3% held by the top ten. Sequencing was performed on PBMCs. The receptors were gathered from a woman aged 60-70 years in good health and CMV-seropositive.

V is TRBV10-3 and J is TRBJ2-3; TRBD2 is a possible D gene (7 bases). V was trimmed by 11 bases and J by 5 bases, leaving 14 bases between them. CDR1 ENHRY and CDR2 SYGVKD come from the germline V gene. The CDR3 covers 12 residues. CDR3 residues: CALGEGGDTQYF. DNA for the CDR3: TGTGCCCTCGGGGAGGGGGGAGATACGCAGTATTTT.

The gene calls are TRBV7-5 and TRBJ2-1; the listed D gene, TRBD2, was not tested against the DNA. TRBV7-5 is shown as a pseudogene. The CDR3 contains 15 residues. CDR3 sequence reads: CARSKSGSSYNEQFF. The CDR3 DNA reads TGTGCCAGAAGCAAAAGCGGCAGCTCCTACAATGAGCAGTTCTTC.

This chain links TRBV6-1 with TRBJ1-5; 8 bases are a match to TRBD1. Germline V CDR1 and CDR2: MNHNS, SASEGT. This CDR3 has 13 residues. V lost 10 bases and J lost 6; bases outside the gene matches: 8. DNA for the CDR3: TGTGCCACTATAGGACAGGGCGGTCAGCCCCAGCATTTT. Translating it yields CATIGQGGQPQHF.

The CDR3 DNA reads as TGTGCCAGCAGCTTTTCATTAGCGGGAGAAGGCGAGCAGTACTTC. Translated, it gives CASSFSLAGEGEQYF. The rearrangement uses TRBV7-2 and TRBJ2-7, with 9 bases that match TRBD2. J was trimmed by 6 bases and V by 3 bases; bases with no gene match: 9. CDR1 SGHTA and CDR2 FQGNSA come from the germline V gene. The CDR3 contains 15 residues.

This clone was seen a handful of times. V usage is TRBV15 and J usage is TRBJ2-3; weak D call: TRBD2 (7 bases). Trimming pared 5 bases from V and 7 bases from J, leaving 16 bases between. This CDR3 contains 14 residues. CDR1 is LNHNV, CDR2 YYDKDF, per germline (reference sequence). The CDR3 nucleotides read TGTGCCACCAGCGGCGGGGGCTCACGATATACGCAGTATTTT. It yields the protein CATSGGGSRYTQYF.

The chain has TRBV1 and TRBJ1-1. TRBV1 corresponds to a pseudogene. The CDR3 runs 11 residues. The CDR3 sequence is CTSSHRGGAFF. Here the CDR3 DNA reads TGCACCAGCAGCCATCGGGGAGGAGCTTTCTTT.

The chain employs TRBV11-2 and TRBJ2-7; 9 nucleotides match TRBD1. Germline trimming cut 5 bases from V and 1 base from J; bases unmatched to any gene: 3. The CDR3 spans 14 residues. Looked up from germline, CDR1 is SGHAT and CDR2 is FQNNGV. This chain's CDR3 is CASSTTGGSYEQYF. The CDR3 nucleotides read TGTGCCAGCAGCACGACAGGGGGGTCCTACGAGCAGTACTTC.

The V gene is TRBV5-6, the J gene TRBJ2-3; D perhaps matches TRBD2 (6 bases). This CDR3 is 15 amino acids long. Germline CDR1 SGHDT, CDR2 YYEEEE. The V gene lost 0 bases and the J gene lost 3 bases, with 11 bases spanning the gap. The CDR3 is CASSLAGRATDTQYF. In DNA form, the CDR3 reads TGTGCCAGCAGCTTGGCCGGGAGAGCTACAGATACGCAGTATTTT.

The CDR3 spells CASSLFLGTGVSGYTF. Written as DNA, the CDR3 is TGTGCCAGCAGTTTATTCCTCGGGACAGGGGTCTCTGGCTACACCTTC. V and J are TRBV27 and TRBJ1-2, with 10 bases fitting TRBD1. This CDR3 has 16 amino acids. The junction had 9 bases not matched to a gene; V was cut back by 1 base and J by 7 bases. Germline CDR1 is MNHEY and CDR2 is SMNVEV (reference sequence).

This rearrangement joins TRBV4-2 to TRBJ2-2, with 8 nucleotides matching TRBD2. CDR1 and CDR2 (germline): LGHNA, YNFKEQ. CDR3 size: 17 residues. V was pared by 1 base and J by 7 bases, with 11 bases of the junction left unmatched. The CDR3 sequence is CASSQGSSGSKGGELFF. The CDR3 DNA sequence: TGTGCCAGCAGCCAAGGTAGCAGCGGGAGTAAGGGCGGGGAGCTGTTTTTT.

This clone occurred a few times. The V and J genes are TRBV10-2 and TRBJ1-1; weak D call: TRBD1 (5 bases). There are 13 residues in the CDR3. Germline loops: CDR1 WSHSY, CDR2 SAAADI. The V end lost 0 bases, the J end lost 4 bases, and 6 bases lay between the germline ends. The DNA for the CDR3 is TGCGCCAGCAGTGAGTCGCAGGGCACTGAAGCTTTCTTT. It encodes CASSESQGTEAFF.

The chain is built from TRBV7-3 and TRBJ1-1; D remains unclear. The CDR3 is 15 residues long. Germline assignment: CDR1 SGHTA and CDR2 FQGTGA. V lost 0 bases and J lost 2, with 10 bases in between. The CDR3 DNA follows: TGTGCCAGCAGCTTAACGTCGGCGGTAAACACTGAAGCTTTCTTT. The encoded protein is CASSLTSAVNTEAFF.

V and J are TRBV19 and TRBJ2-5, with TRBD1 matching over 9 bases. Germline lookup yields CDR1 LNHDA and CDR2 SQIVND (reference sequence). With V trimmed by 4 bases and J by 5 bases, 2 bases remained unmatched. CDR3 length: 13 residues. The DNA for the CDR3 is TGTGCCAGTAGTAGCGGACAGGGGGAGACCCAGTACTTC. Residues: CASSSGQGETQYF.

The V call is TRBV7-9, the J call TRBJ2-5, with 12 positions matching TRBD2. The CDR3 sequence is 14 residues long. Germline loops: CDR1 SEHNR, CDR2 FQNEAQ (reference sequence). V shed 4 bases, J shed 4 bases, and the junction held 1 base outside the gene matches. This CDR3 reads CASSSGLAGETQYF. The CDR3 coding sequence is TGTGCCAGCAGCTCGGGACTAGCGGGAGAGACCCAGTACTTC. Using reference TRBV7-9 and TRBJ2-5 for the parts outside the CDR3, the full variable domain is DTGVSQNPRHKITKRGQNVTFRCDPISEHNRLYWYRQTLGQGPEFLTYFQNEAQLEKSRLLSDRFSAERPKGSFSTLEIQRTEQGDSAMYLCASSSGLAGETQYFGPGTRLLVL.

CDR3 in amino acids: CASSIKQAYGYTF. The CDR3 DNA sequence: TGTGCCAGTAGTATAAAACAGGCATATGGCTACACCTTC. This chain links TRBV19 with TRBJ1-2; TRBD1 is a possible D gene (5 bases). The CDR3 contains 13 residues. V lost 2 bases, J lost 5 bases, and 9 bases lay in between. The germline V gene encodes CDR1 LNHDA and CDR2 SQIVND (reference sequence).

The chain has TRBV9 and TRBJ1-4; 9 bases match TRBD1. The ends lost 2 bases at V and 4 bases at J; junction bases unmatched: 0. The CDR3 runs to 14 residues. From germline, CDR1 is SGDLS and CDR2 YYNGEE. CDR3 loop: CASSVTGGNEKLFF. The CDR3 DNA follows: TGTGCCAGCAGCGTGACAGGGGGTAATGAAAAACTGTTTTTT.

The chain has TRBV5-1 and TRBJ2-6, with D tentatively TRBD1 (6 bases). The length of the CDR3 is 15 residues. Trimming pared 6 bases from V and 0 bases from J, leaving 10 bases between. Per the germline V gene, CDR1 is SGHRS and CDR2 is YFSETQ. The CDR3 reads CASTPDSSGANVLTF. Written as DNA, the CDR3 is TGCGCCAGCACTCCGGACAGCTCTGGGGCCAACGTCCTGACTTTC.

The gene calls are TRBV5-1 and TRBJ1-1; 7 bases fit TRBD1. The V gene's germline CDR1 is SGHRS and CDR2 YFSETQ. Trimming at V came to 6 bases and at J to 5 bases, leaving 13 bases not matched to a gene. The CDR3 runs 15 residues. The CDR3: CASTSRQGGETEAFF. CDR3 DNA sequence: TGCGCCAGCACATCCAGACAGGGTGGAGAAACTGAAGCTTTCTTT.

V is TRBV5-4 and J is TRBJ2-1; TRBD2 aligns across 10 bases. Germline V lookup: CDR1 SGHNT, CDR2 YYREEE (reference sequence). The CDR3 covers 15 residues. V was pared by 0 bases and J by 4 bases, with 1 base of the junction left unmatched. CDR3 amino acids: CASSLGTSGYNEQFF. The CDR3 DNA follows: TGTGCCAGCAGCTTGGGGACTAGCGGATACAATGAGCAGTTCTTC.

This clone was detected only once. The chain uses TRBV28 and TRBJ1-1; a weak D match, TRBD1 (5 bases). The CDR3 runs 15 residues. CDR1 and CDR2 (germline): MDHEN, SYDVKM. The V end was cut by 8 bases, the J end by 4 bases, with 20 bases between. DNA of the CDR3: TGTGCCAGCTTTAAAAGTGGGGGAGGAGGCACTGAAGCTTTCTTT. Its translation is CASFKSGGGGTEAFF.

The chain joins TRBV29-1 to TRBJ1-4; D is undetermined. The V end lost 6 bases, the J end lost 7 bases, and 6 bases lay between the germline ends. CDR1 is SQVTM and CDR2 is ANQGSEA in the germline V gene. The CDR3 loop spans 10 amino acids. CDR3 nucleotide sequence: TGCAGCGTGATGCGTGAAAAACTGTTTTTT. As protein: CSVMREKLFF.

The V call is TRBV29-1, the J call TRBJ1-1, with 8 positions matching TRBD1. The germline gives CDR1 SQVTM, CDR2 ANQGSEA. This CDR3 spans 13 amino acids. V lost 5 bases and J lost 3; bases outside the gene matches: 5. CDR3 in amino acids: CSVSQGADTEAFF. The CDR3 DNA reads TGCAGCGTTTCTCAGGGGGCGGACACTGAAGCTTTCTTT.

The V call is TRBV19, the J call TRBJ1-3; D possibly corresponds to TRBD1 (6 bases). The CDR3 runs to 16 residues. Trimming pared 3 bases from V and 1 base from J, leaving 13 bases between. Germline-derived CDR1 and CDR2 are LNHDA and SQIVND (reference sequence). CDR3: CASSISWGRSGNTIYF. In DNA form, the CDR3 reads TGTGCCAGTAGTATCAGTTGGGGGCGTTCTGGAAACACCATATATTTT.

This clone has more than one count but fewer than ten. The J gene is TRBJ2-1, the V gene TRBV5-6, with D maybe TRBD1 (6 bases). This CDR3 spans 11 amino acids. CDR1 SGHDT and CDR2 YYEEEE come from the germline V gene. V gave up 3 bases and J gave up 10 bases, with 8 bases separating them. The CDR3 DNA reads TGTGCCAGCAGCTGGGGGCTGGAGCAGTTCTTC. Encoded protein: CASSWGLEQFF.

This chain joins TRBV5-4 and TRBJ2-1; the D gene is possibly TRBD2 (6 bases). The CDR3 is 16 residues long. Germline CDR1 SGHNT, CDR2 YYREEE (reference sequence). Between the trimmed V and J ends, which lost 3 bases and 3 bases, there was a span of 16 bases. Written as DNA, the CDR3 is TGTGCCAGCAGCTCAGAAACGGGAGAACACTACAATGAGCAGTTCTTC. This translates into CASSSETGEHYNEQFF.

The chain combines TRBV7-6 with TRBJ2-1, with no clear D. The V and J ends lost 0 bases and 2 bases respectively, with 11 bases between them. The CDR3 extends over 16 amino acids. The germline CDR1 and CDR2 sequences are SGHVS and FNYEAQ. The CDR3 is CASSLAGRFTYNEQFF. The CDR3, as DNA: TGTGCCAGCAGCTTAGCTGGGCGTTTCACCTACAATGAGCAGTTCTTC.

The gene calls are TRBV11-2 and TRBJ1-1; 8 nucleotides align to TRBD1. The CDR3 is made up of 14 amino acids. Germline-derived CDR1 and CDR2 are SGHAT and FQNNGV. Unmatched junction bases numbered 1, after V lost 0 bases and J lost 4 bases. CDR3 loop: CASSLDQGATEAFF. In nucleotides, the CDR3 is TGTGCCAGCAGCTTAGATCAGGGGGCCACTGAAGCTTTCTTT. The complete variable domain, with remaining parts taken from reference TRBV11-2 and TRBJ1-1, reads EAGVAQSPRYKIIEKRQSVAFWCNPISGHATLYWYQQILGQGPKLLIQFQNNGVVDDSQLPKDRFSAERLKGVDSTLKIQPAKLEDSAVYLCASSLDQGATEAFFGQGTRLTVV.

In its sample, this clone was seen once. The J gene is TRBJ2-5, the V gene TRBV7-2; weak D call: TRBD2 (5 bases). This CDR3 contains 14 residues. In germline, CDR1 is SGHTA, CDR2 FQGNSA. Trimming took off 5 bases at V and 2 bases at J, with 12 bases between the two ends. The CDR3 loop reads CASSQGSYQETQYF. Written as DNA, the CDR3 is TGTGCCAGCAGCCAAGGGAGCTATCAAGAGACCCAGTACTTC.